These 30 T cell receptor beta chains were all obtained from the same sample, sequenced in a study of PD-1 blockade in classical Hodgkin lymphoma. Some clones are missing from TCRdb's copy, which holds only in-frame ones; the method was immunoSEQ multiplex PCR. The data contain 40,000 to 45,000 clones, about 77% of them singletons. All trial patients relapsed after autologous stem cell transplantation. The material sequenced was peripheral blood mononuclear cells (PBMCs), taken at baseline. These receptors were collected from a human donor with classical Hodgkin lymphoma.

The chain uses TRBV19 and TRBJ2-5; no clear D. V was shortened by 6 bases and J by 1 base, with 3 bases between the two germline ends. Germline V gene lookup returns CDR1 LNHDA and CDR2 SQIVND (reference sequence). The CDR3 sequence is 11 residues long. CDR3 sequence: CASRVQETQYF. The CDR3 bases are TGTGCCAGTAGGGTCCAAGAGACCCAGTACTTC. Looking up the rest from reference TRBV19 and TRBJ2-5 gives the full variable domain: DGGITQSPKYLFRKEGQNVTLSCEQNLNHDAMYWYRQDPGQGLRLIYYSQIVNDFQKGDIAEGYSVSREKKESFPLTVTSAQKNPTAFYLCASRVQETQYFGPGTRLLVL.

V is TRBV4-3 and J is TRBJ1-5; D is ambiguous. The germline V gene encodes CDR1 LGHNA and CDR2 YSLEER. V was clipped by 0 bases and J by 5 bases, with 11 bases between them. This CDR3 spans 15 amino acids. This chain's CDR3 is CASSQDGNNYQPQHF. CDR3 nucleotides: TGCGCCAGCAGCCAAGATGGGAACAACTATCAGCCCCAGCATTTT.

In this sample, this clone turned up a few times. CDR3 sequence (DNA): TGCAGCGTTGGCCAGGACCACGAGCAGTACTTC. Amino acid sequence: CSVGQDHEQYF. The chain carries TRBV29-1 and TRBJ2-7; D not certain. The V gene lost 4 bases and the J gene lost 5 bases, with 9 bases spanning the gap. Germline assignment: CDR1 SQVTM and CDR2 ANQGSEA. The length of the CDR3 is 11 residues.

The CDR3 is CATAGQGVGEQYF. The DNA of the CDR3 is TGTGCCACCGCGGGACAGGGGGTGGGGGAGCAGTACTTC. The chain joins TRBV6-1 to TRBJ2-7; 11 nucleotides align to TRBD1. With 10 bases clipped from V and 7 bases from J, the junction kept 9 bases outside the gene matches. This CDR3 contains 13 residues. Germline values: CDR1 MNHNS, CDR2 SASEGT.

CDR3 in amino acids: CASSQATGREARKQYF. The DNA for the CDR3 is TGCGCCAGCAGCCAAGCTACAGGGAGGGAGGCCAGGAAGCAGTACTTC. The V and J genes are TRBV4-3 and TRBJ2-7; D perhaps matches TRBD2 (7 bases). Trimming removed 1 base at V and 8 bases at J, with 21 bases between. The CDR3 covers 16 residues. Germline V CDR1 and CDR2: LGHNA, YSLEER.

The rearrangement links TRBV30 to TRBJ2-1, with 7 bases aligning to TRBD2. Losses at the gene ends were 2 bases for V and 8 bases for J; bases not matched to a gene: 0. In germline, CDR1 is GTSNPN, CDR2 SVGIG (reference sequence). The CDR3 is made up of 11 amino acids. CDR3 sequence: CAWSSGDEQFF. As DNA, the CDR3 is TGTGCCTGGAGTAGCGGGGATGAGCAGTTCTTC. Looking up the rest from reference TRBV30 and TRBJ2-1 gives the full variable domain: SQTIHQWPATLVQPVGSPLSLECTVEGTSNPNLYWYRQAAGRGLQLLFYSVGIGQISSEVPQNLSASRPQDRQFILSSKKLLLSDSGFYLCAWSSGDEQFFGPGTRLTVL.

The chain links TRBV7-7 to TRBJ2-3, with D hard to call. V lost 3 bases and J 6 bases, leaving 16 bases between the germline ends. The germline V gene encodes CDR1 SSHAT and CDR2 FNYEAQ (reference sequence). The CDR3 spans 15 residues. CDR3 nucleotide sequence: TGTGCCAGCAGCTTGGGCGGCAGCTATTTGGATACGCAGTATTTT. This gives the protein CASSLGGSYLDTQYF.

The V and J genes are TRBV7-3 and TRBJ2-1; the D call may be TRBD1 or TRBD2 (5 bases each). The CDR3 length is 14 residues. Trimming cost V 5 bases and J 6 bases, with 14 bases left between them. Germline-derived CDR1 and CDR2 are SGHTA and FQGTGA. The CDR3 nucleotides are TGTGCCAGCAGCCACGGGACGTCGAGCAATGAGCAGTTCTTC. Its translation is CASSHGTSSNEQFF.

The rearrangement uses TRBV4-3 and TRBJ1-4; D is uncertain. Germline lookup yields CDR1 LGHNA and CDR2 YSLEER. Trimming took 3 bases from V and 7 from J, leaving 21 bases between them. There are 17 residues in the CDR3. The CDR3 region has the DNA TGCGCCAGCAGCCAGCGAAGGGTGTCCATAGGAGGTGAAAAACTGTTTTTT. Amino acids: CASSQRRVSIGGEKLFF.

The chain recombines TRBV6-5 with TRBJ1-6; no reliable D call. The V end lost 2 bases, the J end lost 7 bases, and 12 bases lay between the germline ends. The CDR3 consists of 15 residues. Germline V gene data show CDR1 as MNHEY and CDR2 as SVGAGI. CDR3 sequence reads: CASSYGFTINSPLHF. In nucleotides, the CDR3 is TGTGCCAGCAGTTACGGGTTCACGATAAATTCACCCCTCCACTTT.

The CDR3 DNA follows: TGTGCCAGCAGCTCTTTACAGTTGAACACTGAAGCTTTCTTT. It yields the protein CASSSLQLNTEAFF. The chain couples TRBV7-8 to TRBJ1-1; unclear D gene. The V and J ends lost 4 bases and 0 bases respectively, with 9 bases between them. The CDR3 totals 14 residues. The germline V gene has CDR1 SGHVS and CDR2 FQNEAQ.

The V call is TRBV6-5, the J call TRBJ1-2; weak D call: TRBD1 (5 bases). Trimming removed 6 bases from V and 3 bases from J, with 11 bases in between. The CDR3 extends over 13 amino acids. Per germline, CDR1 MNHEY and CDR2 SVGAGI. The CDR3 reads CASRAGRDYGYTF. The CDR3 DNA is TGTGCCAGCAGGGCAGGCAGGGACTATGGCTACACCTTC.

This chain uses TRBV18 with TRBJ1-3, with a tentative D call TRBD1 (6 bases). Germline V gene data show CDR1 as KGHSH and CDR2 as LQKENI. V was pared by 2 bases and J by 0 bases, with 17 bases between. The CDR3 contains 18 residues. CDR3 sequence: CASSPSTGRGGSGNTIYF. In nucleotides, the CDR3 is TGTGCCAGCTCACCATCTACAGGGAGAGGGGGCTCTGGAAACACCATATATTTT.

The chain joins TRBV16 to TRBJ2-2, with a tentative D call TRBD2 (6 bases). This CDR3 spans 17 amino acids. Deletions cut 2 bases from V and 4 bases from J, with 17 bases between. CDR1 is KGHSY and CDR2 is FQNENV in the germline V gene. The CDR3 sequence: CASSQGWDSFFTGELFF. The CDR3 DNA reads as TGTGCCAGCAGCCAAGGGTGGGACTCCTTTTTCACCGGGGAGCTGTTTTTT.

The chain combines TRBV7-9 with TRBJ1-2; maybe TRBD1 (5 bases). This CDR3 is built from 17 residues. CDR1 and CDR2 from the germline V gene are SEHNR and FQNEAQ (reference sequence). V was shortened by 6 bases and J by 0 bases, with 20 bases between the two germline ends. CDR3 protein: CASRSQGWGEPNYGYTF. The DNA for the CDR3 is TGTGCCAGCAGATCTCAGGGTTGGGGGGAACCTAACTATGGCTACACCTTC.

The CDR3 nucleotides read TGCGCCAGCAGCCAAGATTTGGCATCCGGCCGGGGGGGCTACACCTTC. This translates into CASSQDLASGRGGYTF. The rearrangement links TRBV4-3 to TRBJ1-2; a possible D gene is TRBD1 (5 bases). Per the germline V gene, CDR1 is LGHNA and CDR2 is YSLEER. Trimming removed 0 bases from V and 8 bases from J, with 19 bases in between. The CDR3 consists of 16 residues.

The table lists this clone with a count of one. This chain's CDR3 is CASSDLGTPLSGELFF. DNA of the CDR3: TGCGCCAGCAGTGACCTAGGGACTCCTTTAAGCGGGGAGCTGTTTTTT. This chain uses TRBV10-1 with TRBJ2-2; a possible D gene is TRBD2 (6 bases). Germline lookup yields CDR1 WNHNN and CDR2 SYGVQD (reference sequence). This CDR3 spans 16 amino acids. The V and J ends lost 3 bases and 7 bases respectively, with 18 bases between them.

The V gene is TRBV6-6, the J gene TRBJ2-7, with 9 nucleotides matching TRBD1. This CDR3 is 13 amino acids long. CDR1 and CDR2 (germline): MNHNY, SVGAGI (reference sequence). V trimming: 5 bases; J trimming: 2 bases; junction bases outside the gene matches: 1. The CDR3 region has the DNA TGTGCCAGCAGTCGGGACAGGGCCTACGAGCAGTACTTC. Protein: CASSRDRAYEQYF.

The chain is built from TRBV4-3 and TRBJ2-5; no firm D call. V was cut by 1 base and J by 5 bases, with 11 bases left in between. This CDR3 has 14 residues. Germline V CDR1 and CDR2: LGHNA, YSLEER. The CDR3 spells CASSQGSMPETQYF. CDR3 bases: TGCGCCAGCAGCCAAGGGTCTATGCCGGAGACCCAGTACTTC.

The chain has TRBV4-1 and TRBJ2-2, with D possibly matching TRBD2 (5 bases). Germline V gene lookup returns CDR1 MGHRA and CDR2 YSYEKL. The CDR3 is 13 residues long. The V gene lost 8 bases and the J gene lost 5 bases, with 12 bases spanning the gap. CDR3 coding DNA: TGCGCCAGCTCCCCCCTAGCAACCGGGGAGCTGTTTTTT. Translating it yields CASSPLATGELFF.

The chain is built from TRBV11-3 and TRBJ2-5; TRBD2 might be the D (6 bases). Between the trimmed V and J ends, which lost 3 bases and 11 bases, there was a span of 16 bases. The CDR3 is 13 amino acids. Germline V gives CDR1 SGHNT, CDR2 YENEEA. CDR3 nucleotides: TGTGCCAGCAGCTTGAGTGTCGGGAGCCTTCAGTACTTC. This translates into CASSLSVGSLQYF.

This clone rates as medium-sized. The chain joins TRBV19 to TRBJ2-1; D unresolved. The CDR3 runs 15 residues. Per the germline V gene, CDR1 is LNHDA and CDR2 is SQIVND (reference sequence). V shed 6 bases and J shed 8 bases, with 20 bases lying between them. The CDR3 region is CASSTVVTMSYEQFF. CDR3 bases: TGTGCCAGTAGCACGGTAGTCACAATGTCTTATGAGCAGTTCTTC.

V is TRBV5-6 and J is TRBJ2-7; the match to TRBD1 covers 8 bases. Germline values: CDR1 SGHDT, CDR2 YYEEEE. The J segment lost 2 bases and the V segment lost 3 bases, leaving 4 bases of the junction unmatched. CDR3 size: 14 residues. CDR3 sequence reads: CASSYGQGTYEQYF. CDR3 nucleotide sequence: TGTGCCAGCAGCTATGGACAGGGAACCTACGAGCAGTACTTC.

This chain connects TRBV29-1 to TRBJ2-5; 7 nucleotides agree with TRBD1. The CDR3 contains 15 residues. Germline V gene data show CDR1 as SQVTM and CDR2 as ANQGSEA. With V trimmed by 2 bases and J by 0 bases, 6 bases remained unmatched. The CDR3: CSVEIETGNQETQYF. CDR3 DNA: TGCAGCGTTGAAATCGAGACAGGGAACCAAGAGACCCAGTACTTC.

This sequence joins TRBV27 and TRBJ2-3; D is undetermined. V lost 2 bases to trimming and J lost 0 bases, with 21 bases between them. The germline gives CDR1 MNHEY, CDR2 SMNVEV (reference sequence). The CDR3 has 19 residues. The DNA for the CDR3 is TGTGCCAGCAGTTTAAAGGGCAGCATAGATTTACCTAGCACAGATACGCAGTATTTT. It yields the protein CASSLKGSIDLPSTDTQYF.

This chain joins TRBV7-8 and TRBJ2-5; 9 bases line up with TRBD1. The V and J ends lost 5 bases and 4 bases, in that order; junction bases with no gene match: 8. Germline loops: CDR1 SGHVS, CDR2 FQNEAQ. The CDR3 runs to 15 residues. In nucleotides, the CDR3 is TGTGCCAGCAGCCCAGGACAGGGGATGGGAGAGACCCAGTACTTC. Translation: CASSPGQGMGETQYF.

DNA of the CDR3: TGTGCCAGCAGCCCGAACCGGGGCCCGGCCGTACGGGCCTATGGCTACACCTTC. It codes for CASSPNRGPAVRAYGYTF. J is TRBJ1-2 and V is TRBV11-3; the D gene is possibly TRBD1 (5 bases). V lost 5 bases to trimming and J lost 4 bases, with 26 bases between them. CDR1 SGHNT and CDR2 YENEEA come from the germline V gene. This CDR3 has 18 amino acids.

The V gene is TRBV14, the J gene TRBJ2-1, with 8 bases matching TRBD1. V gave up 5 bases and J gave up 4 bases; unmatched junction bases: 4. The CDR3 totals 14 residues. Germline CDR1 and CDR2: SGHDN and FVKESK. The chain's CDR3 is CASSGTGPYNEQFF. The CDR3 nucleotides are TGTGCCAGCAGCGGGACAGGTCCTTACAATGAGCAGTTCTTC.

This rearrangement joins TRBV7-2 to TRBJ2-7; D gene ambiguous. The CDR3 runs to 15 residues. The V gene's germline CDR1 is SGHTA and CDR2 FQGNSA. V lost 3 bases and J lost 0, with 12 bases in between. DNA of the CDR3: TGTGCCAGCAGCTTTAGAGGCAGCCACTCCTACGAGCAGTACTTC. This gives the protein CASSFRGSHSYEQYF.

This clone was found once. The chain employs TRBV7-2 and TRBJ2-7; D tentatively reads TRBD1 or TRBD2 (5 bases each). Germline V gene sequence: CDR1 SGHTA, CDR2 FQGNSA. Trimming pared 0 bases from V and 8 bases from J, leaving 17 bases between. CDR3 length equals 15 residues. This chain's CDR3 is CASSLAVRGPYQQYF. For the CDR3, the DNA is TGTGCCAGCAGCTTAGCGGTCCGGGGCCCTTACCAGCAGTACTTC. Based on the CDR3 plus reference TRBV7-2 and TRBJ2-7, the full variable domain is GAGVSQSPSNKVTEKGKDVELRCDPISGHTALYWYRQSLGQGLEFLIYFQGNSAPDKSGLPSDRFSAERTGGSVSTLTIQRTQQEDSAVYLCASSLAVRGPYQQYFGPGTRLTVT.